Presented here are 13 T cell receptor beta chains from one specimen sequenced in a study of monozygotic twins with inflammatory bowel disease (dated by TCRdb to between 2017 and 2020). The library was built by means of 5' RACE. Sequencing took place on an Illumina HiSeq 2500. TCRdb reanalyzed the reads, keeping one entry per CDR3 protein sequence and omitting DNA. The table of this sample itemizes a few hundred thousand distinct CDR3 sequences. The ten largest clonotypes hold approximately 1.6% of the sample. The sequenced sample was blood. Receptors originate from a human donor with ulcerative colitis or Crohn's disease, or a healthy co-twin of an affected twin (not recorded which).

The chain carries TRBV20-1 and TRBJ1-1; the TCRdb D gene call, TRBD1, has no DNA to confirm it. CDR1 and CDR2 from the germline V gene are DFQATT and SNEGSKA (reference sequence). This CDR3 has 13 amino acids. Here the CDR3 reads CSAISGPNTEAFF.

The chain joins TRBV3-1 to TRBJ1-4. The CDR3 is 19 amino acids. CDR1 and CDR2 from the germline V gene are LGHDT and YNNKEL (reference sequence). CDR3 region: CASSHYRDIQGPRGEKLFF.

V is TRBV5-4 and J is TRBJ1-1; checking the TCRdb D call of TRBD1 is not possible without DNA. The CDR3 sequence is 14 residues long. Germline V gene lookup returns CDR1 SGHNT and CDR2 YYREEE (reference sequence). The CDR3 is CASSSPQGNTEAFF.

This chain connects TRBV12-3 or TRBV12-4 to TRBJ2-7; the D call from TCRdb, TRBD1, cannot be confirmed without DNA. This CDR3 comprises 16 residues. The chain's CDR3 is CASSRTTGRGFHEQYF.

This chain connects TRBV20-1 to TRBJ1-1; TCRdb's D call of TRBD1 is untestable without DNA. This CDR3 contains 13 residues. Germline-derived CDR1 and CDR2 are DFQATT and SNEGSKA (reference sequence). CDR3: CSASTDLNTEAFF.

The chain links TRBV28 to TRBJ2-2. Looked up from germline, CDR1 is MDHEN and CDR2 is SYDVKM. The CDR3 covers 12 residues. The CDR3 loop is CASRVDTGELFF.

The rearrangement uses TRBV24-1 and TRBJ2-7; TCRdb's D call, TRBD2, is unchecked because there is no DNA. The CDR3 consists of 16 residues. Germline V CDR1 and CDR2: KGHDR, SFDVKD. The chain's CDR3 is CATSGGRRLAEYEQYF.

The chain is built from TRBV19 and TRBJ1-2. The CDR3 consists of 15 residues. The germline V gene has CDR1 LNHDA and CDR2 SQIVND (reference sequence). The chain's CDR3 is CASTPSGGVDYGYTF.

The chain combines TRBV3-1 with TRBJ1-1. The CDR3 spans 15 residues. CDR1 is LGHDT and CDR2 is YNNKEL in the germline V gene (reference sequence). CDR3 sequence reads: CASSQDQEGNAEAFF.

The chain has TRBV9 and TRBJ2-7; TCRdb's D call of TRBD1 is untestable without DNA. Germline V CDR1 and CDR2: SGDLS, YYNGEE. This CDR3 spans 16 amino acids. CDR3 region: CASSVEPDRELNEQYF.

This chain joins TRBV7-9 and TRBJ2-3; TCRdb reports TRBD2, a call that lacks DNA to check it against. The CDR3 has 14 residues. Germline CDR1 and CDR2: SEHNR and FQNEAQ (reference sequence). The CDR3 region is CASSLGLVGRTQYF. The full variable domain, completed using reference TRBV7-9 and TRBJ2-3, is DTGVSQNPRHKITKRGQNVTFRCDPISEHNRLYWYRQTLGQGPEFLTYFQNEAQLEKSRLLSDRFSAERPKGSFSTLEIQRTEQGDSAMYLCASSLGLVGRTQYFGPGTRLTVL.

The chain employs TRBV6-5 and TRBJ2-7; TCRdb names TRBD1, which stays unverified in the absence of DNA. Germline CDR1 MNHEY, CDR2 SVGAGI. This CDR3 is 16 amino acids long. CDR3 loop: CASSLTGTESSYEQYF.

The chain combines TRBV27 with TRBJ1-5; lacking DNA, the TRBD1 call made by TCRdb goes unchecked. The CDR3 length is 15 residues. Germline CDR1 MNHEY, CDR2 SMNVEV (reference sequence). CDR3 protein: CASSLTGQLNQPQHF.